The source of this TCR beta chain is a study of post-analysis software for immune sequencing data. Study outcomes and limitations: By F measure, samples from a shared preparation batch strongly co-clustered. Controls showed significantly higher normalized Chao1 diversity than did multiple sclerosis patients.

TCR beta cDNA libraries included unique molecular identifiers. Each CDR3 protein gets one entry after TCRdb re-called the PCR reads with MiXCR. The sample has 820,000 or so distinct CDR3 sequences; about 50% are singletons. About this clonotype itself: Its antigen remains unknown.

The sequenced material came from blood. The clonotype comes from a girl under 18 with multiple sclerosis.

The chain's CDR3 is CASSKSGGAFF. CDR3 coding DNA: TGTGCCAGCAGTAAATCCGGAGGTGCTTTCTTT. J is TRBJ1-1 and V is TRBV12-3 or TRBV12-4, with no clear D. Trimming stripped 5 bases from V and 11 bases from J, with 12 bases between. The CDR3 contains 11 residues.